The 18 T cell receptor beta chains given below trace back to one sample, sequenced in a study of blood T cell repertoires in COVID-19. This table comes from immunoSEQ multiplex PCR, and its TCRdb copy is limited to in-frame clones, with some not included. The sample has 90,000 to 120,000 clones; approximately 88% are singletons. Specimen: peripheral blood. The receptors were sampled from a man aged 35-49 years with active or convalescent COVID-19.

V is TRBV7-2 and J is TRBJ2-7, with 7 bases fitting TRBD1. This CDR3 region has 14 residues. V was clipped by 6 bases and J by 3 bases; unmatched bases: 8. Germline CDR1 reads SGHTA; CDR2 reads FQGNSA. The CDR3 DNA is TGTGCCAGCAGGACCGGGACAGCCAACTACGAGCAGTACTTC. The encoded protein is CASRTGTANYEQYF.

Written as DNA, the CDR3 is TGTGCCAGCCCTAGGGGGACTAGCGGGAGATGGACAGATACGCAGTATTTT. The encoded protein is CASPRGTSGRWTDTQYF. J is TRBJ2-3 and V is TRBV28, with 14 bases identical to TRBD2. V lost 8 bases to trimming and J lost 3 bases; unmatched junction nucleotides: 10. The CDR3 has 17 residues. Germline assignment: CDR1 MDHEN and CDR2 SYDVKM.

This clone was found once. The chain is built from TRBV7-2 and TRBJ2-7; TRBD1 is a possible D gene (5 bases). Germline CDR1 SGHTA, CDR2 FQGNSA. Trimming took 2 bases from V and 7 from J, leaving 15 bases between them. This CDR3 comprises 14 residues. The CDR3 region is CASSLSQGLREQYF. CDR3 bases: TGTGCCAGCAGCTTATCTCAGGGATTGAGGGAGCAGTACTTC.

J is TRBJ2-1 and V is TRBV3-1 (or the pseudogene TRBV3-2), with D uncertain. V was clipped by 4 bases and J by 2 bases, with 15 bases between them. Germline V gives CDR1 LGHDT, CDR2 YNNKEL (reference sequence). The CDR3 is 16 amino acids. Here the CDR3 DNA reads TGTGCCAGCAGCCCCGACGGAACGGCGGCCTACAATGAGCAGTTCTTC. It encodes CASSPDGTAAYNEQFF.

V usage is TRBV19 and J usage is TRBJ2-3, with D perhaps TRBD2 (6 bases). The germline CDR1 and CDR2 sequences are LNHDA and SQIVND (reference sequence). This CDR3 has 16 amino acids. V gave up 0 bases and J gave up 0 bases, with 10 bases separating them. CDR3: CASSIDSSDSTDTQYF. CDR3 sequence (DNA): TGTGCCAGTAGTATAGATTCTAGCGATAGCACAGATACGCAGTATTTT.

This clone was recorded only once. The chain uses TRBV5-1 and TRBJ2-5, with D perhaps TRBD1 (6 bases). The CDR3 totals 15 residues. CDR1 and CDR2 (germline): SGHRS, YFSETQ. Deletions cut 7 bases from V and 1 base from J, with 17 bases between. CDR3 sequence (DNA): TGCGCCAGCTCCGCTACCGGGACACTCCAAGAGACCCAGTACTTC. Its protein product is CASSATGTLQETQYF.

The chain couples TRBV28 to TRBJ1-4; 10 positions agree with TRBD1. Unmatched junction bases numbered 8, after V lost 5 bases and J lost 8 bases. Germline-derived CDR1 and CDR2 are MDHEN and SYDVKM. This CDR3 has 15 residues. The CDR3 region is CASSVTGGWDEKLFF. CDR3 DNA sequence: TGTGCCAGCAGTGTGACAGGGGGCTGGGACGAAAAACTGTTTTTT.

This clone was counted once. The chain is built from TRBV6-5 and TRBJ2-7; TRBD2 is a possible D gene (6 bases). V gave up 5 bases and J gave up 1 base, with 15 bases separating them. Germline assignment: CDR1 MNHEY and CDR2 SVGAGI. The CDR3 sequence is 15 residues long. The CDR3 coding sequence is TGTGCCAGCAGTCCCTCGGGACTGATGTCCTACGAGCAGTACTTC. This codes for CASSPSGLMSYEQYF.

This clone turned up a few times. The gene calls are TRBV3-1 (or the pseudogene TRBV3-2) and TRBJ2-1; D is unclear. The CDR3 sequence is 15 residues long. The germline gives CDR1 LGHDT, CDR2 YNNKEL (reference sequence). Trimming stripped 2 bases from V and 0 bases from J, with 8 bases between. The CDR3 loop reads CASSQSSYSYNEQFF. In DNA form, the CDR3 reads TGTGCCAGCAGCCAATCTTCCTACTCCTACAATGAGCAGTTCTTC.

The V call is TRBV24-1, the J call TRBJ2-7, with D possibly being TRBD2 (6 bases). Trimming shortened V by 5 bases and J by 4 bases, and 11 bases separated the two germline ends. The CDR3 loop spans 13 amino acids. Per the germline V gene, CDR1 is KGHDR and CDR2 is SFDVKD. CDR3 sequence reads: CATSGGDRYEQYF. CDR3 nucleotide sequence: TGTGCCACCAGTGGCGGGGATAGATACGAGCAGTACTTC.

This rearrangement joins TRBV7-9 to TRBJ2-7; 14 bases agree with TRBD2. The CDR3 runs to 16 residues. V was pared by 6 bases and J by 2 bases, with 6 bases of the junction left unmatched. Germline V gene data show CDR1 as SEHNR and CDR2 as FQNEAQ (reference sequence). For the CDR3, the DNA is TGTGCCAGCAGTTCCAGGACTAGCGGGAGGACCTACGAGCAGTACTTC. Its translation: CASSSRTSGRTYEQYF. Full variable domain (remainder filled in from reference TRBV7-9 and TRBJ2-7): DTGVSQNPRHKITKRGQNVTFRCDPISEHNRLYWYRQTLGQGPEFLTYFQNEAQLEKSRLLSDRFSAERPKGSFSTLEIQRTEQGDSAMYLCASSSRTSGRTYEQYFGPGTRLTVT.

J is TRBJ2-3 and V is TRBV7-9, with 7 positions matching TRBD2. The junction had 13 bases not matched to a gene; V was cut back by 1 base and J by 0 bases. From germline, CDR1 is SEHNR and CDR2 FQNEAQ (reference sequence). The CDR3 extends over 19 amino acids. CDR3 nucleotide sequence: TGTGCCAGCAGCTTAGGATATTTTCGTCTTAGCGGGAGCACAGATACGCAGTATTTT. As protein: CASSLGYFRLSGSTDTQYF.

The genes are TRBV28 and TRBJ1-1; D remains unclear. Trimming pared 7 bases from V and 7 bases from J, leaving 19 bases between. CDR1 and CDR2 (germline): MDHEN, SYDVKM. The length of the CDR3 is 14 residues. This CDR3 is CASTVWADRLEAFF. In nucleotides, the CDR3 is TGTGCCAGCACCGTATGGGCCGACCGCCTTGAAGCTTTCTTT. The full variable domain, in which reference TRBV28 and TRBJ1-1 provide the parts outside the CDR3, is DVKVTQSSRYLVKRTGEKVFLECVQDMDHENMFWYRQDPGLGLRLIYFSYDVKMKEKGDIPEGYSVSREKKERFSLILESASTNQTSMYLCASTVWADRLEAFFGQGTRLTVV.

The chain links TRBV5-1 to TRBJ2-5; 13 bases fit TRBD2. Germline CDR1 SGHRS, CDR2 YFSETQ. V lost 1 base and J lost 2; bases outside the gene matches: 2. The CDR3 sequence is 16 residues long. For the CDR3, the DNA is TGCGCCAGCAGCTTGTCGGGACTAGCGGGACAAGAGACCCAGTACTTC. Translation gives CASSLSGLAGQETQYF.

This chain joins TRBV5-8 and TRBJ1-5; D unclear. Deletions cut 4 bases from V and 4 bases from J, with 12 bases between. The germline V gene has CDR1 SGHTS and CDR2 YDEGEE. The CDR3 sequence is 14 residues long. The CDR3 loop reads CASSPGSVNQPQHF. The CDR3 DNA is TGTGCCAGCAGCCCGGGGTCTGTAAATCAGCCCCAGCATTTT.

The chain carries TRBV9 and TRBJ1-5, with D perhaps TRBD1 (5 bases). Between the trimmed V and J ends, which lost 0 bases and 0 bases, there was a span of 7 bases. CDR3 length: 15 amino acids. Germline values: CDR1 SGDLS, CDR2 YYNGEE. In DNA, the CDR3 is TGTGCCAGCAGCGTAGGACAGAATAGCAATCAGCCCCAGCATTTT. This codes for CASSVGQNSNQPQHF.

J is TRBJ2-5 and V is TRBV5-5, with TRBD2 matching over 7 bases. The V segment lost 3 bases and the J segment 3 bases; nucleotides outside the gene matches: 14. The V gene's germline CDR1 is SGHKS and CDR2 YYEKEE (reference sequence). CDR3 length: 17 amino acids. CDR3 sequence: CASSWAHEMGGKETQYF. The CDR3 nucleotides are TGTGCCAGCAGCTGGGCCCACGAGATGGGAGGGAAAGAGACCCAGTACTTC. The full variable domain, in which reference TRBV5-5 and TRBJ2-5 provide the parts outside the CDR3, is DAGVTQSPTHLIKTRGQQVTLRCSPISGHKSVSWYQQVLGQGPQFIFQYYEKEERGRGNFPDRFSARQFPNYSSELNVNALLLGDSALYLCASSWAHEMGGKETQYFGPGTRLLVL.

The chain recombines TRBV1 with TRBJ2-7; the table's D call, TRBD1, has no DNA check behind it. TRBV1 is a recognized pseudogene. The CDR3 is made up of 13 amino acids. The CDR3 loop is CTSRTRRSYEQYF. CDR3 coding DNA: TGCACCAGCAGGACACGGCGCTCCTACGAGCAGTACTTC.